This TCR delta chain comes out of a study of γδ T cells in repeated Plasmodium falciparum infection. Overall study context: The natural-infection arm compared Malian children under seasonal malaria with matched Australian children. Over roughly 600 days, donors received four mosquito-bite P. falciparum NF54 infections. Sampling occurred at baseline, pre-infection for selected infections, and 21 days post-infection.

Flow sorting of PBMC yielded separate Vgamma9/Vdelta2+ and Vdelta2-negative gammadelta T cell populations for bulk repertoire analysis. TCRdb re-called the multiplex PCR reads via CATT. The sample shows around 82,000 delta-chain clones, approximately 1.4% of them seen only once. As concerns this clone: The protein recorded in TCRdb matches a much larger clone and deviates from this DNA's translation at residue 17, suggesting a read error; the protein here is obtained by translating the DNA.

CDR3 length: 19 amino acids. Germline V lookup: CDR1 TSWWSYY, CDR2 QGS. Sequencing was done on a sample of gamma-delta T cells from blood. This chain connects TRDV1 to TRDJ1; 12 bases are shared with TRDD3. This TCR derives from a pool of human donors (malaria-infected and uninfected, not separated). The DNA of the CDR3 is TGTGCTCTTGGGGAGATTTCCGGCTGGGGGATACGTGGAACCGATAAACGCATCTTT. Translating gives CALGEISGWGIRGTDKRIF.